This entry lists 29 T cell receptor beta chains sequenced from one sample in a study of blood T cell repertoires in COVID-19. The assay was immunoSEQ multiplex PCR, and TCRdb's table has in-frame clones only and misses some. Of more than 45,000 clones in the sample, more than 75% are singletons; the top ten hold approximately 15%. The sample comprised peripheral blood. The source is a man in his 60s with active or convalescent COVID-19.

This clone was detected only once. V is TRBV6-5 and J is TRBJ1-6, with D maybe TRBD1 (6 bases). Trimming took off 6 bases at V and 5 bases at J, with 11 bases between the two ends. The CDR3 length is 14 residues. CDR1 and CDR2 (germline): MNHEY, SVGAGI. The chain's CDR3 is CASSRQAHNSPLHF. The CDR3 DNA sequence: TGTGCCAGCAGCCGACAGGCACATAATTCACCCCTCCACTTT.

This clone was counted a few times. The V gene is TRBV2, the J gene TRBJ2-7; 11 bases align to TRBD1. Germline trimming cut 6 bases from V and 2 bases from J; bases unmatched to any gene: 6. This CDR3 region has 15 residues. The germline V gene has CDR1 SNHLY and CDR2 FYNNEI. The CDR3, as DNA: TGTGCCAGCAGCCCGGGGACAGGGGGGACCTACGAGCAGTACTTC. This translates into CASSPGTGGTYEQYF.

The CDR3 sequence is CASSLSGVVSGNTIYF. Here the CDR3 DNA reads TGCGCCAGCAGCTTGTCAGGGGTTGTATCTGGAAACACCATATATTTT. V is TRBV5-1 and J is TRBJ1-3, with D possibly being TRBD1 (6 bases). This CDR3 region has 16 residues. The V and J ends lost 1 base and 1 base respectively, with 12 bases between them. The germline V gene encodes CDR1 SGHRS and CDR2 YFSETQ. The full variable domain, its missing parts supplied by reference TRBV5-1 and TRBJ1-3, is KAGVTQTPRYLIKTRGQQVTLSCSPISGHRSVSWYQQTPGQGLQFLFEYFSETQRNKGNFPGRFSGRQFSNSRSEMNVSTLELGDSALYLCASSLSGVVSGNTIYFGEGSWLTVV.

This clone was detected once. This chain connects TRBV2 to TRBJ1-6; D not certain. Germline values: CDR1 SNHLY, CDR2 FYNNEI. The CDR3 spans 14 residues. V shed 6 bases and J shed 6 bases, with 12 bases lying between them. The CDR3, as DNA: TGTGCCAGCAGGACCGACGGGTCTAATTCACCCCTCCACTTT. It codes for CASRTDGSNSPLHF.

This chain connects TRBV7-9 to TRBJ1-2; 10 positions match TRBD1. The V gene end was trimmed by 7 bases and the J gene end by 2 bases; junction bases not matched to a gene: 16. The germline V gene has CDR1 SEHNR and CDR2 FQNEAQ (reference sequence). This CDR3 contains 18 residues. CDR3 nucleotides: TGTGCCAGCACCGCGACAGGGGGCGATCCTAGGACAAACTATGGCTACACCTTC. It is translated as CASTATGGDPRTNYGYTF.

The rearrangement joins TRBV10-3 to TRBJ1-2; 9 bases line up with TRBD1. Germline V gene data show CDR1 as ENHRY and CDR2 as SYGVKD. This CDR3 contains 16 residues. V shed 10 bases and J 0 bases; nucleotides not matched to a gene: 12. CDR3 sequence reads: CATIGGQGLSNYGYTF. As DNA, the CDR3 is TGTGCCACTATTGGGGGACAGGGTTTGTCTAACTATGGCTACACCTTC.

This chain connects TRBV9 to TRBJ1-4; TRBD1 agrees at 7 bases. Per germline, CDR1 SGDLS and CDR2 YYNGEE. The CDR3 is made up of 14 amino acids. V was clipped by 1 base and J by 7 bases; unmatched bases: 4. CDR3 amino acids: CASSVRGGSEKLFF. The CDR3 coding sequence is TGTGCCAGCAGCGTACGAGGGGGCAGTGAAAAACTGTTTTTT.

The genes are TRBV13 and TRBJ1-6; 11 nucleotides match TRBD1. The trim removed 5 bases at V and 9 bases at J, leaving 9 bases unmatched. This CDR3 contains 16 residues. CDR1 and CDR2 from the germline V gene are PRHDT and FYEKMQ (reference sequence). The CDR3 DNA follows: TGTGCCAGCAGCATGAGGACAGGGGGCATAGCTTCACCCCTCCACTTT. Its protein product is CASSMRTGGIASPLHF.

The chain recombines TRBV5-5 with TRBJ2-7, with TRBD1 identical over 10 bases. V shed 1 base, J shed 2 bases, and the junction held 3 bases outside the gene matches. Germline V CDR1 and CDR2: SGHKS, YYEKEE (reference sequence). CDR3 length: 15 amino acids. The CDR3 region has the DNA TGTGCCAGCAGCTTGACGGGGACAGGGGCCTACGAGCAGTACTTC. Translating gives CASSLTGTGAYEQYF. Drawing the rest from reference TRBV5-5 and TRBJ2-7, the complete variable domain is DAGVTQSPTHLIKTRGQQVTLRCSPISGHKSVSWYQQVLGQGPQFIFQYYEKEERGRGNFPDRFSARQFPNYSSELNVNALLLGDSALYLCASSLTGTGAYEQYFGPGTRLTVT.

The genes are TRBV7-9 and TRBJ2-3; D remains ambiguous. V was shortened by 5 bases and J by 2 bases, with 14 bases between the two germline ends. The CDR3 loop spans 15 amino acids. Germline CDR1 SEHNR, CDR2 FQNEAQ (reference sequence). The CDR3 coding sequence is TGTGCCAGCAGCCGTTATAACAGTAACACAGATACGCAGTATTTT. It codes for CASSRYNSNTDTQYF.

V is TRBV9 and J is TRBJ2-1, with 11 bases matching TRBD2. The J segment lost 4 bases and the V segment lost 0 bases, leaving 6 bases of the junction unmatched. This CDR3 has 17 residues. The germline V gene encodes CDR1 SGDLS and CDR2 YYNGEE. CDR3 sequence: CASSVEASGGWYNEQFF. The CDR3 nucleotides are TGTGCCAGCAGCGTAGAGGCTAGCGGGGGGTGGTACAATGAGCAGTTCTTC.

The chain links TRBV12-5 to TRBJ1-2; 7 nucleotides line up with TRBD1. V trimming: 5 bases; J trimming: 3 bases; junction bases outside the gene matches: 3. The germline V gene has CDR1 LGHNT and CDR2 FRNRAP. The CDR3 contains 13 residues. In DNA, the CDR3 is TGTGCTAGTGGTGCCGACAGGGACTATGGCTACACCTTC. It codes for CASGADRDYGYTF.

This clone has only a few counts. The chain couples TRBV5-1 to TRBJ2-2; D is perhaps TRBD1 (6 bases). This CDR3 is 14 amino acids long. Germline loops: CDR1 SGHRS, CDR2 YFSETQ. V gave up 5 bases and J gave up 4 bases, with 12 bases separating them. CDR3 residues: CASRGQVITGELFF. Here the CDR3 DNA reads TGCGCCAGCAGGGGACAAGTCATCACCGGGGAGCTGTTTTTT.

The chain recombines TRBV5-1 with TRBJ2-3; D remains unclear. The CDR3 runs to 14 residues. Per germline, CDR1 SGHRS and CDR2 YFSETQ. Deletions cut 0 bases from V and 3 bases from J, with 8 bases between. DNA for the CDR3: TGCGCCAGCAGCTTGGGCGGCACAACAGATACGCAGTATTTT. This encodes CASSLGGTTDTQYF.

V is TRBV30 and J is TRBJ2-5, with TRBD2 matching 10 bases. The CDR3 loop spans 16 amino acids. Germline loops: CDR1 GTSNPN, CDR2 SVGIG (reference sequence). V trimming: 1 base; J trimming: 5 bases; junction bases outside the gene matches: 10. The CDR3 region has the DNA TGTGCCTGGAGTGGCAAGCGGGGGGGCGTGGATGAGACCCAGTACTTC. Translating gives CAWSGKRGGVDETQYF.

The chain has TRBV6-5 and TRBJ1-6; D is possibly TRBD1 (6 bases). This CDR3 spans 13 amino acids. CDR1 and CDR2 (germline): MNHEY, SVGAGI. Trimming pared 7 bases from V and 9 bases from J, leaving 13 bases between. The CDR3 DNA sequence: TGTGCCAGCAAGGGGCAGGGGAGTTCACCCCTCCACTTT. Its translation is CASKGQGSSPLHF.

This chain uses TRBV7-2 with TRBJ2-3; 11 positions match TRBD2. V shed 5 bases, J shed 0 bases, and the junction held 4 bases outside the gene matches. Germline lookup yields CDR1 SGHTA and CDR2 FQGNSA. The CDR3 loop spans 16 amino acids. CDR3 bases: TGTGCCAGCAGCATCACTAGCGGGGGTAGCACAGATACGCAGTATTTT. It specifies CASSITSGGSTDTQYF.

The J gene is TRBJ1-1, the V gene TRBV18; D gene unclear. This CDR3 region has 14 residues. CDR1 is KGHSH and CDR2 is LQKENI in the germline V gene. V shed 4 bases and J shed 4 bases, with 13 bases lying between them. The DNA of the CDR3 is TGTGCCAGCTCACTAGCAGATGCCGGCACTGAAGCTTTCTTT. Protein: CASSLADAGTEAFF.

CDR3 DNA sequence: TGTGCCAGCAGTCAGGACCGGGGGAAGGACACTGAAGCTTTCTTT. It specifies CASSQDRGKDTEAFF. The chain joins TRBV28 to TRBJ1-1; possible D gene TRBD1, 5 bases. CDR1 and CDR2 (germline): MDHEN, SYDVKM. V lost 5 bases to trimming and J lost 3 bases, with 16 bases between them. This CDR3 spans 15 amino acids.

V gene TRBV6-6 combines with J gene TRBJ2-7, with 12 bases identical to TRBD1. The germline CDR1 and CDR2 sequences are MNHNY and SVGAGI (reference sequence). CDR3 length equals 14 residues. Germline trimming cut 6 bases from V and 5 bases from J; bases unmatched to any gene: 5. CDR3 protein: CASRPGQGANEQYF. In DNA, the CDR3 is TGTGCCAGCAGACCGGGACAGGGGGCGAACGAGCAGTACTTC.

CDR3 nucleotide sequence: TGTGCCTGGAGCGACAGGGGGGCTGGTAATTCACCCCTCCACTTT. Its translation: CAWSDRGAGNSPLHF. The chain employs TRBV30 and TRBJ1-6, with 9 bases matching TRBD1. V lost 3 bases to trimming and J lost 6 bases; unmatched junction nucleotides: 6. The CDR3 spans 15 residues. In germline, CDR1 is GTSNPN, CDR2 SVGIG (reference sequence).

CDR3 protein: CASSQSLLTGHEQFF. The CDR3 DNA sequence: TGTGCCAGCAGCCAATCCTTGTTAACAGGGCATGAGCAGTTCTTC. V usage is TRBV16 and J usage is TRBJ2-1; D might be TRBD1 (6 bases). CDR1 is KGHSY and CDR2 is FQNENV in the germline V gene. The CDR3 spans 15 residues. Between the trimmed V and J ends, which lost 0 bases and 8 bases, there was a span of 14 bases.

CDR3: CAISESAGFGAFF. The CDR3 DNA follows: TGTGCCATCAGTGAGTCGGCGGGGTTCGGAGCTTTCTTT. This sequence joins TRBV10-3 and TRBJ1-1; D ambiguous. The germline V gene has CDR1 ENHRY and CDR2 SYGVKD. The CDR3 sequence is 13 residues long. With 0 bases removed from V and 10 bases from J, the gap between germline ends came to 12 bases.

This clone was picked up a small number of times. The V and J genes are TRBV12-3 or TRBV12-4 and TRBJ1-5; 7 nucleotides align to TRBD1. The CDR3 is 12 residues long. J was trimmed by 9 bases and V by 3 bases; bases with no gene match: 2. In DNA, the CDR3 is TGTGCCAGCAGTTTCGGGACAGCGCCCCAGCATTTT. It specifies CASSFGTAPQHF.

The CDR3 loop is CATSDRLTRSYNEQFF. CDR3 DNA sequence: TGTGCCACCAGTGATCGACTGACCCGCTCCTACAATGAGCAGTTCTTC. The chain combines TRBV24-1 with TRBJ2-1, with unresolved D. There are 16 residues in the CDR3. V gave up 3 bases and J gave up 0 bases, with 11 bases separating them. Germline V lookup: CDR1 KGHDR, CDR2 SFDVKD.

The V gene is TRBV10-3, the J gene TRBJ2-2; D might be TRBD1 (6 bases). Germline V gene sequence: CDR1 ENHRY, CDR2 SYGVKD. The germline V and J ends were trimmed by 6 bases and 7 bases, with 12 bases remaining between them. This CDR3 spans 13 amino acids. In DNA form, the CDR3 reads TGTGCCATCAGAGGGGAAGGGGGCGGGGAGCTGTTTTTT. Its protein is CAIRGEGGGELFF.

This chain uses TRBV14 with TRBJ2-2, with TRBD2 matching over 13 bases. CDR1 and CDR2 (germline): SGHDN, FVKESK. The CDR3 runs 16 residues. With V trimmed by 1 base and J by 7 bases, 3 bases remained unmatched. The CDR3 sequence is CASSQGGLAGLGELFF. CDR3 nucleotides: TGTGCCAGCAGCCAAGGGGGACTAGCGGGGCTCGGGGAGCTGTTTTTT.

This clone was observed once. The chain couples TRBV5-1 to TRBJ1-1, with a possible D match to TRBD1 (5 bases). V was cut by 2 bases and J by 2 bases, with 10 bases left in between. The length of the CDR3 is 14 residues. CDR1 and CDR2 (germline): SGHRS, YFSETQ. Here the CDR3 reads CASSFGAGNTEAFF. The CDR3, as DNA: TGCGCCAGCAGCTTCGGGGCGGGAAACACTGAAGCTTTCTTT.

The V call is TRBV18, the J call TRBJ2-7; the match to TRBD1 covers 9 bases. The CDR3 loop spans 14 amino acids. V gave up 3 bases and J gave up 3 bases; unmatched junction bases: 3. Germline V gene lookup returns CDR1 KGHSH and CDR2 LQKENI. This CDR3 is CASSPAGQGYEQYF. CDR3 bases: TGTGCCAGCTCACCCGCGGGACAGGGCTACGAGCAGTACTTC.